These 27 T cell receptor beta chains were all obtained from the same sample, sequenced in a study of shared clonotypes between healthy human individuals. The protocol was immunoSEQ multiplex PCR, while the TCRdb copy is restricted to in-frame clones and leaves out a portion. Of hundreds of thousands of clones in the sample, 92% were seen once. Naive CD8 populations comprised CD45RO-negative cells positively selected for CCR7, excluding terminally differentiated effector memory CD45RA+ cells. Sequences were obtained from naive CD8+ T cells sorted from blood. The receptors shown here come from a man younger than 45 in good health.

The gene calls are TRBV7-9 and TRBJ2-1; D uncertain. CDR1 SEHNR and CDR2 FQNEAQ come from the germline V gene (reference sequence). Between the trimmed V and J ends, which lost 2 bases and 8 bases, there was a span of 10 bases. The CDR3 runs 13 residues. This CDR3 reads CASSLIGSHEQFF. The CDR3 region has the DNA TGTGCCAGCAGCTTAATTGGCAGCCATGAGCAGTTCTTC.

About this clone itself: The sample has other DNA sequences that encode this CDR3 too. Here the CDR3 DNA reads TGTGCCAGCAGCCCAGGACAGGGTTACGAGCAGTACTTC. It specifies CASSPGQGYEQYF. The V gene is TRBV7-8, the J gene TRBJ2-7, with TRBD1 identical over 8 bases. Looked up from germline, CDR1 is SGHVS and CDR2 is FQNEAQ. Losses at the gene ends were 5 bases for V and 4 bases for J; bases not matched to a gene: 4. The CDR3 runs 13 residues.

Here the CDR3 reads CSVSQAGTGSSRLETQYF. As DNA, the CDR3 is TGCAGCGTGTCTCAAGCCGGGACAGGGAGTTCCCGATTGGAGACCCAGTACTTC. V usage is TRBV29-1 and J usage is TRBJ2-5, with 9 bases matching TRBD1. Trimming at V came to 6 bases and at J to 5 bases, leaving 22 bases not matched to a gene. Germline-derived CDR1 and CDR2 are SQVTM and ANQGSEA. The CDR3 spans 18 residues.

The V and J genes are TRBV6-5 and TRBJ1-1; D is undetermined. V lost 3 bases, J lost 1 base, and 9 bases lay in between. From germline, CDR1 is MNHEY and CDR2 SVGAGI. The CDR3 sequence is 14 residues long. The CDR3 is CASSYSEGNTEAFF. In DNA form, the CDR3 reads TGTGCCAGCAGTTATAGTGAGGGGAACACTGAAGCTTTCTTT.

The V gene is TRBV5-6, the J gene TRBJ2-2; D is uncertain. Looked up from germline, CDR1 is SGHDT and CDR2 is YYEEEE. There are 15 residues in the CDR3. The V end was cut by 3 bases, the J end by 3 bases, with 12 bases between. The DNA for the CDR3 is TGTGCCAGCAGCTCAAAAGACACGTACACCGGGGAGCTGTTTTTT. It translates to CASSSKDTYTGELFF.

The rearrangement uses TRBV7-9 and TRBJ2-7; maybe TRBD1 (6 bases). Trimming removed 5 bases at V and 0 bases at J, with 11 bases between. Germline values: CDR1 SEHNR, CDR2 FQNEAQ (reference sequence). This CDR3 is built from 14 residues. The CDR3 is CASSPKGGSYEQYF. The CDR3 coding sequence is TGTGCCAGCAGCCCAAAAGGGGGCTCCTACGAGCAGTACTTC.

The chain links TRBV4-1 to TRBJ2-7; TRBD2 might be the D (6 bases). This CDR3 has 17 amino acids. V lost 1 base and J lost 1, with 17 bases in between. From germline, CDR1 is MGHRA and CDR2 YSYEKL. As DNA, the CDR3 is TGCGCCAGCAGCCAAGCGTGGAGGGTTGAAGGGTCCTACGAGCAGTACTTC. It is translated as CASSQAWRVEGSYEQYF.

The chain carries TRBV18 and TRBJ1-2; no reliable D call. V lost 2 bases, J lost 6 bases, and 16 bases lay in between. The CDR3 totals 15 residues. The germline CDR1 and CDR2 sequences are KGHSH and LQKENI. The CDR3 bases are TGTGCCAGCTCACCAGATCCTGTAGGGCCCCATGGCTACACCTTC. Amino acid sequence: CASSPDPVGPHGYTF. The complete variable domain, with remaining parts taken from reference TRBV18 and TRBJ1-2, reads NAGVMQNPRHLVRRRGQEARLRCSPMKGHSHVYWYRQLPEEGLKFMVYLQKENIIDESGMPKERFSAEFPKEGPSILRIQQVVRGDSAAYFCASSPDPVGPHGYTFGSGTRLTVV.

The rearrangement joins TRBV4-1 to TRBJ2-1; D remains unclear. CDR3 length: 15 residues. Per the germline V gene, CDR1 is MGHRA and CDR2 is YSYEKL. Deletions cut 0 bases from V and 4 bases from J, with 10 bases between. The chain's CDR3 is CASSQEVAGYNEQFF. The CDR3 DNA reads as TGCGCCAGCAGCCAAGAGGTAGCAGGATACAATGAGCAGTTCTTC.

The rearrangement joins TRBV28 to TRBJ1-5, with 9 bases matching TRBD1. This CDR3 spans 18 amino acids. The V gene end was trimmed by 5 bases and the J gene end by 3 bases; junction bases not matched to a gene: 14. Germline lookup yields CDR1 MDHEN and CDR2 SYDVKM. CDR3 in DNA: TGTGCCAGCAGTCCACTCCTCTGGGACAGGGCCGACAATCAGCCCCAGCATTTT. Translated, it gives CASSPLLWDRADNQPQHF.

The CDR3 DNA is TGTGCCAGCAGTTACTCGAAGTACAATGAGCAGTTCTTC. It translates to CASSYSKYNEQFF. This sequence joins TRBV6-6 and TRBJ2-1; D unresolved. Germline V gene data show CDR1 as MNHNY and CDR2 as SVGAGI (reference sequence). Trimming pared 0 bases from V and 4 bases from J, leaving 4 bases between. The CDR3 has 13 residues.

The V and J genes are TRBV29-1 and TRBJ2-1; no firm D call. V lost 3 bases, J lost 2 bases, and 8 bases lay in between. The CDR3 contains 13 residues. Germline-derived CDR1 and CDR2 are SQVTM and ANQGSEA. In nucleotides, the CDR3 is TGCAGCGTTGATACCACGACCTACAATGAGCAGTTCTTC. It yields the protein CSVDTTTYNEQFF.

The chain combines TRBV7-2 with TRBJ2-1; 8 nucleotides align to TRBD2. Germline V gene data show CDR1 as SGHTA and CDR2 as FQGNSA. The CDR3 runs to 17 residues. V lost 1 base and J lost 6; bases outside the gene matches: 11. CDR3 in amino acids: CASSLVSAGGRGNEQFF. In DNA form, the CDR3 reads TGTGCCAGCAGCTTAGTTTCTGCGGGAGGCAGGGGCAATGAGCAGTTCTTC.

This chain connects TRBV27 to TRBJ2-7; a weak D match, TRBD2 (6 bases). CDR1 and CDR2 from the germline V gene are MNHEY and SMNVEV (reference sequence). V was trimmed by 6 bases and J by 3 bases, leaving 15 bases between them. CDR3 length: 14 amino acids. This chain's CDR3 is CASSARGLGYEQYF. The CDR3 nucleotides read TGTGCCAGCAGCGCTCGGGGACTTGGCTACGAGCAGTACTTC.

The CDR3, as DNA: TGTGCCAGCAGCTTTTCGGGGGGGCTCTCCTACGAGCAGTACTTC. This gives the protein CASSFSGGLSYEQYF. V gene TRBV5-4 combines with J gene TRBJ2-7; TRBD2 matches at 8 bases. Germline CDR1 SGHNT, CDR2 YYREEE (reference sequence). CDR3 length: 15 amino acids. V shed 2 bases and J 0 bases; nucleotides not matched to a gene: 4.

The V call is TRBV4-1, the J call TRBJ2-7, with 13 bases lining up with TRBD2. V dropped 0 bases and J dropped 2; count of bases not matched to a gene: 1. Germline V CDR1 and CDR2: MGHRA, YSYEKL. CDR3 length equals 16 residues. CDR3 in amino acids: CASSQEGLAGTYEQYF. The CDR3, as DNA: TGCGCCAGCAGCCAAGAGGGACTAGCGGGGACCTACGAGCAGTACTTC.

The chain combines TRBV27 with TRBJ2-7; 10 bases agree with TRBD2. The junction had 10 bases not matched to a gene; V was cut back by 5 bases and J by 3 bases. The germline gives CDR1 MNHEY, CDR2 SMNVEV (reference sequence). The CDR3 totals 16 residues. In nucleotides, the CDR3 is TGTGCCAGCAGTCCGTCTCCTAGCGGGAGTTTCTACGAGCAGTACTTC. This codes for CASSPSPSGSFYEQYF.

The rearrangement joins TRBV11-2 to TRBJ2-1, with 12 bases that match TRBD2. The CDR3 extends over 16 amino acids. The ends lost 1 base at V and 8 bases at J; junction bases unmatched: 6. Germline V gene sequence: CDR1 SGHAT, CDR2 FQNNGV. The CDR3 region is CASSLVLAGGWYEQFF. The CDR3 DNA reads TGTGCCAGCAGCTTAGTACTAGCGGGGGGATGGTATGAGCAGTTCTTC.

This rearrangement joins TRBV10-1 to TRBJ2-3; maybe TRBD2 (5 bases). CDR1 WNHNN and CDR2 SYGVQD come from the germline V gene (reference sequence). This CDR3 region has 15 residues. Trimming removed 3 bases from V and 2 bases from J, with 12 bases in between. CDR3 nucleotide sequence: TGCGCCAGCAGTGAAACGAGCCGGGACACAGATACGCAGTATTTT. It specifies CASSETSRDTDTQYF.

The gene calls are TRBV10-3 and TRBJ2-7; 8 bases match TRBD1. Unmatched junction bases numbered 7, after V lost 0 bases and J lost 3 bases. CDR1 is ENHRY and CDR2 is SYGVKD in the germline V gene. The CDR3 contains 16 residues. CDR3 DNA sequence: TGTGCCATCAGTGAGTCACCGGGACAGGAATACTACGAGCAGTACTTC. This encodes CAISESPGQEYYEQYF.

This rearrangement joins TRBV5-1 to TRBJ2-1, with 9 bases identical to TRBD2. The CDR3 has 15 residues. CDR1 is SGHRS, CDR2 YFSETQ, per germline. The junction had 9 bases not matched to a gene; V was cut back by 4 bases and J by 7 bases. The CDR3 region has the DNA TGCGCCAGCAGCATCCCTTGGCGGGGGGGAAATGAGCAGTTCTTC. It codes for CASSIPWRGGNEQFF.

This clone was seen a handful of times. V gene TRBV6-5 combines with J gene TRBJ2-1, with D perhaps being TRBD1 or TRBD2 (5 bases each). The germline V gene has CDR1 MNHEY and CDR2 SVGAGI. V gave up 7 bases and J gave up 7 bases, with 17 bases separating them. The CDR3 consists of 14 residues. The CDR3 DNA is TGTGCCAGCACCACGGGACGGGTTCAAAATGAGCAGTTCTTC. This translates into CASTTGRVQNEQFF.

The chain has TRBV10-3 and TRBJ1-1, with D unclear. The CDR3 has 14 residues. V lost 4 bases and J lost 3, with 12 bases in between. Germline assignment: CDR1 ENHRY and CDR2 SYGVKD. The CDR3 reads CAISGKGRDTEAFF. As DNA, the CDR3 is TGTGCCATCAGTGGGAAGGGTCGGGACACTGAAGCTTTCTTT.

The chain combines TRBV5-4 with TRBJ2-1, with TRBD1 matching over 8 bases. This CDR3 region has 14 residues. CDR1 and CDR2 (germline): SGHNT, YYREEE (reference sequence). Trimming took 7 bases from V and 4 from J; bases not matched to a gene: 7. CDR3 bases: TGTGCCAGCGGCCAGGGGGCTCTTTACAATGAGCAGTTCTTC. As protein: CASGQGALYNEQFF.

The gene calls are TRBV7-6 and TRBJ1-1, with unresolved D. Germline V gene lookup returns CDR1 SGHVS and CDR2 FNYEAQ. Trimming took 5 bases from V and 4 from J, leaving 11 bases between them. The length of the CDR3 is 13 residues. The CDR3: CASSLSQTTEAFF. The CDR3 nucleotides are TGTGCCAGCAGCCTAAGTCAGACCACTGAAGCTTTCTTT. Combining the CDR3 with reference TRBV7-6 and TRBJ1-1 gives the whole variable domain GAGVSQSPRYKVTKRGQDVALRCDPISGHVSLYWYRQALGQGPEFLTYFNYEAQQDKSGLPNDRFSAERPEGSISTLTIQRTEQRDSAMYRCASSLSQTTEAFFGQGTRLTVV.

The chain uses TRBV29-1 and TRBJ2-3; TRBD1 aligns across 7 bases. The CDR3 covers 16 residues. Looked up from germline, CDR1 is SQVTM and CDR2 is ANQGSEA. V was pared by 2 bases and J by 1 base, with 9 bases of the junction left unmatched. CDR3 nucleotides: TGCAGCGTTGAACTTAGGGGGCCCGGGGGCACAGATACGCAGTATTTT. It yields the protein CSVELRGPGGTDTQYF.

This sequence joins TRBV4-3 and TRBJ2-7; D gene ambiguous. The CDR3 extends over 15 amino acids. The germline V gene encodes CDR1 LGHNA and CDR2 YSLEER. Trimming removed 1 base from V and 0 bases from J, with 10 bases in between. The CDR3 nucleotides are TGCGCCAGCAGCCAAGCCGCCTTGGGCTCCTACGAGCAGTACTTC. This translates into CASSQAALGSYEQYF.